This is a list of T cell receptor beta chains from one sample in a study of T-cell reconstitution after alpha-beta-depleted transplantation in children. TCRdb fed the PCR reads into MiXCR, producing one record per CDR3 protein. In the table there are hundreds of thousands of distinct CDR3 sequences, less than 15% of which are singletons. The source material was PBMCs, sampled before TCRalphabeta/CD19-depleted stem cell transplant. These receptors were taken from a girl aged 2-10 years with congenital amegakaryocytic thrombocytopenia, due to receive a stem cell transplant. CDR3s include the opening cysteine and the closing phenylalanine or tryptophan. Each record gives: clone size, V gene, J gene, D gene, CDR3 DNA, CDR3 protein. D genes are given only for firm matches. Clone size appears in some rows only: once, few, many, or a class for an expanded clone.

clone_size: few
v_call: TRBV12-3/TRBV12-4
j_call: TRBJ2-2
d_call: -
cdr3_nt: TGTGCCAGCGGAGGACTGATTCCCACCGGGGAGCTGTTTTTT
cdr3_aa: CASGGLIPTGELFF

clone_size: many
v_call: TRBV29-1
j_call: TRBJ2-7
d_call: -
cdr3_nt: TGCAGCGTTGAATCCCCAGACTCCTACGAGCAGTACTTC
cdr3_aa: CSVESPDSYEQYF

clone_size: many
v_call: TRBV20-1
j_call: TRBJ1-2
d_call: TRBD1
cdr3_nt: TGCAGTGCTAGAGCCGGGACAGGGGGCCTGGGCTACACCTTC
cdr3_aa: CSARAGTGGLGYTF

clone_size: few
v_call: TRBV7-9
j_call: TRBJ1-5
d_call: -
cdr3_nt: TGTGCCAGCAGCTTAGAGGGCGAACGCAATCAGCCCCAGCATTTT
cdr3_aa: CASSLEGERNQPQHF

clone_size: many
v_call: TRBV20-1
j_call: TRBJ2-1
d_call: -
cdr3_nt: TGCAGTGCCGAACATGCGGATGAGCAGTTCTTC
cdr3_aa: CSAEHADEQFF

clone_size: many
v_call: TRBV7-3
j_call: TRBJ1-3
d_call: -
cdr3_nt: TGTGCCAGCCTCCGGGGCGTCTCTGGAAACACCATATATTTT
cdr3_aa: CASLRGVSGNTIYF

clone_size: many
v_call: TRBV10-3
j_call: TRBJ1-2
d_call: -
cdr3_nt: TGTGCCATCAGTGAGTCAGGGGATGGCTACACCTTC
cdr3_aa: CAISESGDGYTF

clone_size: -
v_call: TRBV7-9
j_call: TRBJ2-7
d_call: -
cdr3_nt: TGTGCCAGCAGCCCCGGGACATGGACCTACGAGCAGTACTTC
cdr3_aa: CASSPGTWTYEQYF

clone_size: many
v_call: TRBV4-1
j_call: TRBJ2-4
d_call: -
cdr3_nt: TGCGCCAGCAGCCAAGTCCCCTTAGCCAAAAACATTCAGTACTTC
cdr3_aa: CASSQVPLAKNIQYF

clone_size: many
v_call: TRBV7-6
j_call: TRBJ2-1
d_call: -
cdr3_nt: TGTGCCAGCAGCCCGGGCGAGAACAATGAGCAGTTCTTC
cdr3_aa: CASSPGENNEQFF

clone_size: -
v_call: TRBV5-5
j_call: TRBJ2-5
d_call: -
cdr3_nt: TGTGCCAGCAGCTTGGTGGGCGTGGAGGGTGAGACCCAGTACTTC
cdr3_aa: CASSLVGVEGETQYF

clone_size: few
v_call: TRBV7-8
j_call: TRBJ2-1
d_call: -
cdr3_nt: TGTGCCAGCACCATGGGTGGGAGTGTCGATGAGCAGTTCTTC
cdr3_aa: CASTMGGSVDEQFF

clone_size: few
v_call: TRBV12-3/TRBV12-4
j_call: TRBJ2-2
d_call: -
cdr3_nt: TGTGCCAGCAGTTTAAGGGGTCACCGGGAGCTGTTTTTT
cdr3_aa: CASSLRGHRELFF

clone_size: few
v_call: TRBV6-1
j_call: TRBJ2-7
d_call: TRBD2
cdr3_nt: TGTGCCAGCAGTGCCCCGGGACTAGGTTACTACGAGCAGTACTTC
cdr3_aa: CASSAPGLGYYEQYF

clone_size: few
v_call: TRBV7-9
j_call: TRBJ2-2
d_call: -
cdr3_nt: TGTGCCAGCACTCCCCATTTTAGCGGGAACACCGGGGAGCTGTTTTTT
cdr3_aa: CASTPHFSGNTGELFF

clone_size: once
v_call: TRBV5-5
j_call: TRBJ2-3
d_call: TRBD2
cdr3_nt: TGTGCCAGCAGCTTGCCAAGCGGGAGGGCCGTAGGGGATTTT
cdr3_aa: CASSLPSGRAVGDF

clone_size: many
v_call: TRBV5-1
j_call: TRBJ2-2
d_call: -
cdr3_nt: TGCGCCAGCAGCACCCGACTAGCCGGGGAGCTGTTTTTT
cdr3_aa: CASSTRLAGELFF

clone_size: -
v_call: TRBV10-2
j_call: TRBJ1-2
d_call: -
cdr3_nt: TGCGCCAGCAGTGCGGTTTCGAGTAACTATGGCTACACCTTC
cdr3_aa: CASSAVSSNYGYTF

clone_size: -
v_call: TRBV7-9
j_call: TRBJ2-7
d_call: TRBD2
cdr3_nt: TGTGCCAGCAGCTCCGGGACTAGCTCACACGAGCAGTACTTC
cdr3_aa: CASSSGTSSHEQYF

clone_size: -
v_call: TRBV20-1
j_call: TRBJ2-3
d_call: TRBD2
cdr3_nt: TGCAGTGCTCAACTTAGCGGGAGAGGCACAGATACGCAGTATTTT
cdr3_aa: CSAQLSGRGTDTQYF

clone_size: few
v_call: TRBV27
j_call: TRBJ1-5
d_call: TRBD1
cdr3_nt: TGTGCCAGCAAAAGACAGGGACTTAACAATCAGCCCCAGCATTTT
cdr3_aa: CASKRQGLNNQPQHF

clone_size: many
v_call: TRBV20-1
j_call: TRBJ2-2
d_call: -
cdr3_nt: TGCAGTGCTAGAGATTCCCGGGATGTCGGGGAGCTGTTTTTT
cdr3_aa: CSARDSRDVGELFF

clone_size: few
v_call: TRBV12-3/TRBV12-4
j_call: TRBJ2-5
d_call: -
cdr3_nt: TGTGCCAGCAGCCCCGGGACTTCGGAGACCCAGTACTTC
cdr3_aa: CASSPGTSETQYF

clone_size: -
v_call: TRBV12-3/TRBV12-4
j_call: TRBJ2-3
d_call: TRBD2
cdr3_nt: TGTGCCAGCAGCCTGGGGCTAGCGGGACCTCCGGGAGATACGCAGTATTTT
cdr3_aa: CASSLGLAGPPGDTQYF

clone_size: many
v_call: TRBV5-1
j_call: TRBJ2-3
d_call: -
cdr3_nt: TGCGCCAGCAGCTATCAGGGAGAGGGCTTCACAGATACGCAGTATTTT
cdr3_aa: CASSYQGEGFTDTQYF

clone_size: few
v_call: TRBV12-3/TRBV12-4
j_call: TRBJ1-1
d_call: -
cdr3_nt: TGTGCCAGCAGCCTTGAACAGGGAATGAGAACTGAAGCTTTCTTT
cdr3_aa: CASSLEQGMRTEAFF

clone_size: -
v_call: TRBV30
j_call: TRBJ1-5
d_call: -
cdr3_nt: TGTGCCTGGAGTGTCTCATATAGCAATCAGCCCCAGCATTTT
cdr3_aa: CAWSVSYSNQPQHF

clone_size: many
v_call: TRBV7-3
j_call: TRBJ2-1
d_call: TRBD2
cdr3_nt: TGTGCCAGCAGCTTACCGAAGAAGGGACTAGCGGGAGGGGACAACAATGAGCAGTTCTTC
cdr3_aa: CASSLPKKGLAGGDNNEQFF

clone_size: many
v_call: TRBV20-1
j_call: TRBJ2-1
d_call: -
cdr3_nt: TGCAGTGCTAGATCGCGCCTAGCCTATGAGCAGTTCTTC
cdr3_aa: CSARSRLAYEQFF

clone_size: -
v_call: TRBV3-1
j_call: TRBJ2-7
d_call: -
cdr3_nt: TGTGCCAGCAGCCATTTCGGGGAATCCTACGAGCAGTACTTC
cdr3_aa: CASSHFGESYEQYF

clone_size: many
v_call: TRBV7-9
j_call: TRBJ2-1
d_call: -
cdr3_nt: TGTGCCAGCAGCTTAGGCGGGTACTATCAGTTCTTC
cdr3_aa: CASSLGGYYQFF

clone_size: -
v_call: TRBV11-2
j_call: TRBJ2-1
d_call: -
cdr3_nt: TGTGCCAGCAGCCCCCCTTTTCGGGGACCCCTCGATGAGCAGTTCTTC
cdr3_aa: CASSPPFRGPLDEQFF

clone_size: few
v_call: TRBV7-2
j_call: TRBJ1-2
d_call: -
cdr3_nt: TGTGCCAGCAGCTTAGCGCTCGGGGGCCATAACTATGGCTACACCTTC
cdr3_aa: CASSLALGGHNYGYTF

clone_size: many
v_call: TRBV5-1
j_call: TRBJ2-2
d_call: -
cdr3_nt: TGCGCCAGCAGCTTGGTACCAGGGTTCTCCACCGGGGAGCTGTTTTTT
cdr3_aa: CASSLVPGFSTGELFF

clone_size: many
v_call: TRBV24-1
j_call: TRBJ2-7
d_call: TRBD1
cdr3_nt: TGTGCCACCAGTGACAGGGGGCTCGAGCAGTACTTC
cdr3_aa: CATSDRGLEQYF